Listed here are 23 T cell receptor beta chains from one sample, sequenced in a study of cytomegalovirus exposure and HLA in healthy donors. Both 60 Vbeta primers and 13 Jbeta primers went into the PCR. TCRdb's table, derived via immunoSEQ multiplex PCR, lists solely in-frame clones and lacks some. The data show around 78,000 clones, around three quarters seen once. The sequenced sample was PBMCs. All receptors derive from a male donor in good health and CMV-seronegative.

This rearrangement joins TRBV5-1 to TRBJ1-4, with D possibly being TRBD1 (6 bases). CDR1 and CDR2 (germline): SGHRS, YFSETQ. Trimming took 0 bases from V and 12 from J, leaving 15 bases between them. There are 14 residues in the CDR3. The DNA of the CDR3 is TGCGCCAGCAGCTTGGATGGGGACATCTTCGAACTGTTTTTT. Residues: CASSLDGDIFELFF. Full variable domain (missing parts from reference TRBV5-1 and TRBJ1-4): KAGVTQTPRYLIKTRGQQVTLSCSPISGHRSVSWYQQTPGQGLQFLFEYFSETQRNKGNFPGRFSGRQFSNSRSEMNVSTLELGDSALYLCASSLDGDIFELFFGSGTQLSVL.

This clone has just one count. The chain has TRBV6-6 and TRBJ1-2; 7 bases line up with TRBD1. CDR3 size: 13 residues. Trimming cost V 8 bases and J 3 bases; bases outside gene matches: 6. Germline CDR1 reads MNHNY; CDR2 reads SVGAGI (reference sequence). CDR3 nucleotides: TGTGCCAGCTCGGGCCAGGGGGACTATGGCTACACCTTC. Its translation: CASSGQGDYGYTF.

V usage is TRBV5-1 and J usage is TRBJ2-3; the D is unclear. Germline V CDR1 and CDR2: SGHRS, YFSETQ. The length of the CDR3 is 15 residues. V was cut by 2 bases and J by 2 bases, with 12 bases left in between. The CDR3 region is CASSFYTLPTDTQYF. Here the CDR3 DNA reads TGCGCCAGCAGCTTTTATACTTTGCCCACAGATACGCAGTATTTT.

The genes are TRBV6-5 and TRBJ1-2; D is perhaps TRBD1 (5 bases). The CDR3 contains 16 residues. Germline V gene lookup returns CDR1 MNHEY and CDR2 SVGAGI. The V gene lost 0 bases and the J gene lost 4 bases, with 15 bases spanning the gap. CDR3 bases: TGTGCCAGCAGTTACTCTGTTCCAGGGCTGGGCTATGGCTACACCTTC. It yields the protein CASSYSVPGLGYGYTF.

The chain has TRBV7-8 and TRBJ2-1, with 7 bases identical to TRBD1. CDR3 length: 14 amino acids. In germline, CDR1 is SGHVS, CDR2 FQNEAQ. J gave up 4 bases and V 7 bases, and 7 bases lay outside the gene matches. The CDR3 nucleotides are TGTGCCAGCAACCTCCGGGACAGTTACAATGAGCAGTTCTTC. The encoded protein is CASNLRDSYNEQFF. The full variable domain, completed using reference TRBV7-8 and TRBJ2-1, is GAGVSQSPRYKVAKRGQDVALRCDPISGHVSLFWYQQALGQGPEFLTYFQNEAQLDKSGLPSDRFFAERPEGSVSTLKIQRTQQEDSAVYLCASNLRDSYNEQFFGPGTRLTVL.

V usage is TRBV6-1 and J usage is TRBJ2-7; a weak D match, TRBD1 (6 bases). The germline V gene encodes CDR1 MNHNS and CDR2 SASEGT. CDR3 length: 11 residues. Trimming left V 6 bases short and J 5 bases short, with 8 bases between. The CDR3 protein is CASRYRDEQYF. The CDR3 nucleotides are TGTGCCAGCAGGTACAGGGACGAGCAGTACTTC.

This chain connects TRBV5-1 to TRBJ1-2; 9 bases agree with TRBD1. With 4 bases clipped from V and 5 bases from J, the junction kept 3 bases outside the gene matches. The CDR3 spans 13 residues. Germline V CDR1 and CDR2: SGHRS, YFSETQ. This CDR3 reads CASSRDREYGYTF. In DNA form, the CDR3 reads TGCGCCAGCAGCCGGGACAGGGAATATGGCTACACCTTC.

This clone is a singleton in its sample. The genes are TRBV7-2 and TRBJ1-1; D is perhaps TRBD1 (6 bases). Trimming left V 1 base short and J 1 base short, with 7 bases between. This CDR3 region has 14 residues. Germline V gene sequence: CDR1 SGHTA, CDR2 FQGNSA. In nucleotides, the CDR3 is TGTGCCAGCAGCTTAGTAGGGGGGAACACTGAAGCTTTCTTT. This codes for CASSLVGGNTEAFF.

The CDR3 DNA is TGTGCCAGCAGCAAAACTAGCGGGATCACTAACACCGGGGAGCTGTTTTTT. Its translation: CASSKTSGITNTGELFF. J is TRBJ2-2 and V is TRBV21-1; the D segment call TRBD2 is taken from the table without a DNA check. TRBV21-1 is an annotated pseudogene. The CDR3 totals 17 residues.

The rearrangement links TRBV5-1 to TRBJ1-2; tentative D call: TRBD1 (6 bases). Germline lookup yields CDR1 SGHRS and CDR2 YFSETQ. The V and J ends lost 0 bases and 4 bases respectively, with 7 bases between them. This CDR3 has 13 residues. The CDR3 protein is CASSLDRAYGYTF. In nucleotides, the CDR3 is TGCGCCAGCAGCTTGGACAGGGCCTATGGCTACACCTTC. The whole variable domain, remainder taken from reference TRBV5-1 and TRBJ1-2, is KAGVTQTPRYLIKTRGQQVTLSCSPISGHRSVSWYQQTPGQGLQFLFEYFSETQRNKGNFPGRFSGRQFSNSRSEMNVSTLELGDSALYLCASSLDRAYGYTFGSGTRLTVV.

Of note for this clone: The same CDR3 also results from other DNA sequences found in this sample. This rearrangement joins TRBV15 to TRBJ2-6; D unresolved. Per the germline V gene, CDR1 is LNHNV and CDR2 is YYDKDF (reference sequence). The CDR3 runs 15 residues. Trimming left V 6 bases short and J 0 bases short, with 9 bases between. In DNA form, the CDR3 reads TGTGCCACCAGGACAACGGCCTCTGGGGCCAACGTCCTGACTTTC. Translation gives CATRTTASGANVLTF.

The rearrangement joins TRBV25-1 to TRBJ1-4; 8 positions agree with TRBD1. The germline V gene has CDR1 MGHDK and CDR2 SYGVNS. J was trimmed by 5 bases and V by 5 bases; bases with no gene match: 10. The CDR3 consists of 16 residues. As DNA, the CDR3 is TGTGCCAGCAGTAACTATGCAGGGGGCGCCAATGAAAAACTGTTTTTT. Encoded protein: CASSNYAGGANEKLFF.

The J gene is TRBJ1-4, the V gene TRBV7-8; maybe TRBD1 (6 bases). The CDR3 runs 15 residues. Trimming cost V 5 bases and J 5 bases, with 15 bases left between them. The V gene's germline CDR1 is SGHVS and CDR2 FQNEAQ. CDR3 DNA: TGTGCCAGCAGCGCCCGGACAGTTTACAATGAAAAACTGTTTTTT. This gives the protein CASSARTVYNEKLFF. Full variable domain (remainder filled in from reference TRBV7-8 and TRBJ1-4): GAGVSQSPRYKVAKRGQDVALRCDPISGHVSLFWYQQALGQGPEFLTYFQNEAQLDKSGLPSDRFFAERPEGSVSTLKIQRTQQEDSAVYLCASSARTVYNEKLFFGSGTQLSVL.

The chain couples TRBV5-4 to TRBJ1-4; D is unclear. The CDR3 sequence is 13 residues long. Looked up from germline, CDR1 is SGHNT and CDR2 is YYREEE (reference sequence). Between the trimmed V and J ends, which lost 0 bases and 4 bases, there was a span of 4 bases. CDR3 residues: CASSLAGNEKLFF. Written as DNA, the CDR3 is TGTGCCAGCAGCTTGGCGGGTAATGAAAAACTGTTTTTT.

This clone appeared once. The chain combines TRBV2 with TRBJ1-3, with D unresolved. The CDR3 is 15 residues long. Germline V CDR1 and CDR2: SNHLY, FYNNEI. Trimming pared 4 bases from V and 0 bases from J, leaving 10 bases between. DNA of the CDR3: TGTGCCAGCAGTGTTACAGCCAGCTCTGGAAACACCATATATTTT. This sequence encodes CASSVTASSGNTIYF.

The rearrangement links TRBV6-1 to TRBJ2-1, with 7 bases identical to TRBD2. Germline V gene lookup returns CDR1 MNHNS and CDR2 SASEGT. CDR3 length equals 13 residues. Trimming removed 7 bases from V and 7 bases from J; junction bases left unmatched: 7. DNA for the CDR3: TGTGCCAGCAATGGCGGGAGATGGAATGAGCAGTTCTTC. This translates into CASNGGRWNEQFF.

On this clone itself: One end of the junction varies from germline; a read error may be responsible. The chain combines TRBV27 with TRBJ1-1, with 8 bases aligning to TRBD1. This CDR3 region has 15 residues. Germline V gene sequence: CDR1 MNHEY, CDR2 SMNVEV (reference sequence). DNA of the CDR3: TGTGCCAGCAGTCCCTGGACAGGGCGGAACCCTGAAGCTTTCTTT. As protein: CASSPWTGRNPEAFF.

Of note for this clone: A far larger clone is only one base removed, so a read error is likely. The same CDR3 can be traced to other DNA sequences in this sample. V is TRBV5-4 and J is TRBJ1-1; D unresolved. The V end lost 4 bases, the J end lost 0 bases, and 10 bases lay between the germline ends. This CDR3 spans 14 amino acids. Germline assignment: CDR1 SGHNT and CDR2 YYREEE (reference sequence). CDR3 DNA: TGTGCCAGCAGCCAAGATACAGTGAACACTGAAGCTTTCTTT. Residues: CASSQDTVNTEAFF.

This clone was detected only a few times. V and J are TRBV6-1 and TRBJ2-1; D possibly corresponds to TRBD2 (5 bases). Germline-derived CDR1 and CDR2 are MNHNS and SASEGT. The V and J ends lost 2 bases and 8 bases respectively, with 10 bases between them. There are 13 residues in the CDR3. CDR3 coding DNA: TGTGCCAGCAGTGAACGGCCTAGCCATGAGCAGTTCTTC. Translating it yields CASSERPSHEQFF.

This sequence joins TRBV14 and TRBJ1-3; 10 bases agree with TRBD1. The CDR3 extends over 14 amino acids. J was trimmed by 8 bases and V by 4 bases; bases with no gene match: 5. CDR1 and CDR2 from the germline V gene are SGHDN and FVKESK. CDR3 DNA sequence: TGTGCCAGCAGCCGGGACAGGGGTACAGACACCATATATTTT. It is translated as CASSRDRGTDTIYF.

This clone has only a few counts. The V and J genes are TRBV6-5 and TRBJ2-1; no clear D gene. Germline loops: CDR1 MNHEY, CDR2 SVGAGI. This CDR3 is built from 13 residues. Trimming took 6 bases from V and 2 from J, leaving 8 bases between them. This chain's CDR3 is CASRDTAYNEQFF. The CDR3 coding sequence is TGTGCCAGCAGAGATACAGCCTACAATGAGCAGTTCTTC.

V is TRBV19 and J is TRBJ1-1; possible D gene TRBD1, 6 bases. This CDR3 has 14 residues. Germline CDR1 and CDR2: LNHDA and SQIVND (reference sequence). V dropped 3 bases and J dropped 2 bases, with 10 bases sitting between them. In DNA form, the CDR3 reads TGTGCCAGTAGTATGTGGACAGATAACACTGAAGCTTTCTTT. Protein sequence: CASSMWTDNTEAFF. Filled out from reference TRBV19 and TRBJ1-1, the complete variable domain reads DGGITQSPKYLFRKEGQNVTLSCEQNLNHDAMYWYRQDPGQGLRLIYYSQIVNDFQKGDIAEGYSVSREKKESFPLTVTSAQKNPTAFYLCASSMWTDNTEAFFGQGTRLTVV.

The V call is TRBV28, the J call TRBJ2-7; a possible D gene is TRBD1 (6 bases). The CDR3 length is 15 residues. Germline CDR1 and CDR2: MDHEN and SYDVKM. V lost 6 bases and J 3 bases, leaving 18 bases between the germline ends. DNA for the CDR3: TGTGCCAGCAGCGGGCAGGGGCGAGGGCTCTACGAGCAGTACTTC. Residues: CASSGQGRGLYEQYF.